This entry concerns a single T cell receptor beta chain. The V gene end was trimmed by 11 bases and the J gene end by 4 bases; junction bases not matched to a gene: 7. The CDR3 consists of 12 residues. Germline CDR1 SNHLY, CDR2 FYNNEI. The sample belongs to a study of blood T cell repertoires in COVID-19. For the study at large: Sources were T cells, B-cell-depleted T cells, or PBMCs; the material itself was cDNA or gDNA.

Per the authors' pipeline: The assay estimated nucleated cells by amplifying reference gene primers. Profiled with immunoSEQ multiplex PCR; TCRdb holds only in-frame clones, not every one. V, J and clone size are taken as reported in that table, and D and trimming were inferred from the DNA itself. Of over 70,000 clones in the sample, 65% to 90% are singletons; the top ten hold 15% to 20%. This chain uses TRBV2 with TRBJ1-1; 7 bases line up with TRBD1. Input material: peripheral blood. The clonotype originates from a human donor in a cohort sampled during active COVID-19. CDR3 in amino acids: CARTGDGTEAFF. The CDR3 bases are TGTGCCCGTACAGGGGATGGCACTGAAGCTTTCTTT.